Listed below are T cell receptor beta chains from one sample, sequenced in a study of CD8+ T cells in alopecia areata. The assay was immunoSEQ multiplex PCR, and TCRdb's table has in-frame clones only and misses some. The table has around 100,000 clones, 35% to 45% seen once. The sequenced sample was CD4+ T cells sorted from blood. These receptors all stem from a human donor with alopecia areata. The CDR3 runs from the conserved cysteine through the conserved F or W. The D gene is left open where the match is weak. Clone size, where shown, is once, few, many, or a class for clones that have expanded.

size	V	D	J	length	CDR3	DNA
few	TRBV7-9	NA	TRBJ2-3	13	CASSLASLNTQYF	TGTGCCAGCAGCTTAGCGAGTCTGAATACGCAGTATTTT
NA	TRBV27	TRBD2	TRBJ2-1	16	CASLKGLAGGLGEQFF	TGTGCCAGCCTAAAGGGGCTAGCGGGAGGTCTAGGTGAGCAGTTCTTC
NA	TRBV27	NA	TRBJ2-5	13	CASSSPYQETQYF	TGTGCCAGCAGTTCGCCCTACCAAGAGACCCAGTACTTC
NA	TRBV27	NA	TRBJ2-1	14	CASSALGSYNEQFF	TGTGCCAGCAGTGCTCTCGGGTCCTACAATGAGCAGTTCTTC
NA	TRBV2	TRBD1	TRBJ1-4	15	CASSDADRVKEKLFF	TGTGCCAGCAGTGACGCGGACAGGGTAAAGGAAAAACTGTTTTTT
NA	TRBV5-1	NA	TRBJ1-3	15	CASSLYAETGNTIYF	TGCGCCAGCAGCTTGTATGCGGAAACTGGAAACACCATATATTTT
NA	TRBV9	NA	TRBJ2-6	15	CASSTSGAGANVLTF	TGTGCCAGCAGTACCTCAGGGGCTGGGGCCAACGTCCTGACTTTC
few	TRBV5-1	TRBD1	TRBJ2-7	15	CASSFRDRDSYEQYF	TGCGCCAGCAGCTTTCGGGACAGGGATTCCTACGAGCAGTACTTC
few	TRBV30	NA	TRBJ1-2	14	CAWSRDRTNYGYTF	TGTGCCTGGAGTCGGGACCGAACTAACTATGGCTACACCTTC
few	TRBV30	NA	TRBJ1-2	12	CAWRGSSGGYTF	TGTGCCTGGAGAGGCTCATCGGGTGGCTACACCTTC
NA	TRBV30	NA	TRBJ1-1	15	CAWSVPKTVNTEAFF	TGTGCCTGGAGTGTACCCAAGACAGTGAACACTGAAGCTTTCTTT
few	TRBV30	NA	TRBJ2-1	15	CAWSVGEPGYNEQFF	TGTGCCTGGAGTGTAGGGGAGCCGGGGTACAATGAGCAGTTCTTC
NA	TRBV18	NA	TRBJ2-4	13	CASSPPAANIQYF	TGTGCCAGCTCACCACCGGCAGCAAACATTCAGTACTTC
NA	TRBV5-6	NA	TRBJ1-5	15	CASSLGSLSNQPQHF	TGTGCCAGCAGCTTGGGGTCCTTGAGCAATCAGCCCCAGCATTTT
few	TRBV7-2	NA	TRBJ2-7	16	CASSLGVTAGQDEQYF	TGTGCCAGCAGCTTAGGAGTGACGGCAGGCCAGGACGAGCAGTACTTC
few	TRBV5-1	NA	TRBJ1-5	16	CASSPGWGQRGQPQHF	TGCGCCAGCAGCCCAGGATGGGGGCAGAGGGGTCAGCCCCAGCATTTT
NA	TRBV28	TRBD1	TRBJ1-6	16	CASSSGTGGRGSPLHF	TGTGCCAGCAGTTCCGGGACAGGGGGCAGGGGATCACCCCTCCACTTT
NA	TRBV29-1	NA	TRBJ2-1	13	CSVERQASNEQFF	TGCAGCGTTGAGCGTCAGGCGAGCAATGAGCAGTTCTTC
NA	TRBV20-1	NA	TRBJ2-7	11	CSAWSSYEQYF	TGCAGTGCTTGGAGCTCCTACGAGCAGTACTTC
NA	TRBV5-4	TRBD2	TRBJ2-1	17	CASSLVLAWGTVNEQFF	TGTGCCAGCAGCTTGGTACTAGCGTGGGGTACGGTCAATGAGCAGTTCTTC
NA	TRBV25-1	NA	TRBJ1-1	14	CASSGFTANTEAFF	TGTGCCAGCAGTGGATTCACGGCGAACACTGAAGCTTTCTTT
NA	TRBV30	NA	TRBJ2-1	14	CAWKLGLTYNEQFF	TGTGCCTGGAAACTGGGTCTTACCTACAATGAGCAGTTCTTC
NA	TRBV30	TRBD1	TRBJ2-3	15	CAWSGQGGGTDTQYF	TGTGCCTGGAGCGGACAGGGGGGAGGCACAGATACGCAGTATTTT
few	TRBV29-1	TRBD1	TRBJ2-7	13	CSVTRQGAYEQYF	TGCAGCGTAACTAGACAGGGGGCTTACGAGCAGTACTTC
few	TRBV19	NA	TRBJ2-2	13	CASGRRETGELFF	TGTGCCAGTGGAAGGAGGGAGACCGGGGAGCTGTTTTTT
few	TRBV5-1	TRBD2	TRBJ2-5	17	CASSLAGTSAKEETQYF	TGCGCCAGCAGCTTGGCGGGGACTAGCGCGAAGGAAGAGACCCAGTACTTC
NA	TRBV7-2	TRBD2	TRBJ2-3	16	CASRRGLAGSGDTQYF	TGTGCCAGCAGGCGAGGACTAGCGGGGTCAGGAGATACGCAGTATTTT
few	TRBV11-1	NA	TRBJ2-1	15	CASSFGGESYNEQFF	TGTGCCAGCAGCTTTGGAGGGGAGTCCTACAATGAGCAGTTCTTC
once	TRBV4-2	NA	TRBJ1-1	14	CASSQERSTTEAFF	TGTGCCAGCAGCCAAGAAAGGTCAACGACTGAAGCTTTCTTT
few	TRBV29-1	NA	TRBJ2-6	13	CSVQSSGANVLTF	TGCAGCGTCCAATCGTCTGGGGCCAACGTCCTGACTTTC
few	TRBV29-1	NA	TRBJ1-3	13	CSVDDSSGNTIYF	TGCAGCGTTGACGACTCCTCTGGAAACACCATATATTTT
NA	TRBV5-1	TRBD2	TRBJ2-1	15	CASSLGLAGMSEQFF	TGCGCCAGCAGCTTGGGGCTAGCGGGTATGAGTGAGCAGTTCTTC
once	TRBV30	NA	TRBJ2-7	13	CAWDNGRSYEQYF	TGTGCCTGGGACAACGGTCGGTCCTACGAGCAGTACTTC
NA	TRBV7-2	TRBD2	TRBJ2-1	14	CASSLVLAGLEQFF	TGTGCCAGCAGCTTAGTGTTAGCGGGCCTAGAGCAGTTCTTC
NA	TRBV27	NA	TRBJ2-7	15	CASSLLQGPIYEQYF	TGTGCCAGCAGTTTATTACAGGGCCCCATCTACGAGCAGTACTTC
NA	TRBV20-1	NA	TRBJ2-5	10	CSALQETQYF	TGCAGTGCGTTGCAAGAGACCCAGTACTTC
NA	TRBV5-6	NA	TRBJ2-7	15	CASSDPGRTVYEQYF	TGTGCCAGCAGCGACCCGGGACGGACAGTCTACGAGCAGTACTTC
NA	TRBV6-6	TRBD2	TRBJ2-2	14	CASSYAGVPGELFF	TGTGCCAGCAGTTACGCGGGGGTACCCGGGGAGCTGTTTTTT
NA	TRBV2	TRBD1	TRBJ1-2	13	CASSRQGYYGYTF	TGTGCCAGCAGCAGACAGGGGTACTATGGCTACACCTTC
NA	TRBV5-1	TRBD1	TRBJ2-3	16	CASSLEAGTATDTQYF	TGCGCCAGCAGCTTGGAGGCCGGGACAGCCACAGATACGCAGTATTTT
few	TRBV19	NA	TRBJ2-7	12	CASQDVTYEQYF	TGTGCCAGCCAAGACGTAACCTACGAGCAGTACTTC
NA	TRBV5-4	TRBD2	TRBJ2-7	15	CASSPSGREQYEQYF	TGTGCCAGCAGCCCTAGCGGGAGGGAGCAGTACGAGCAGTACTTC
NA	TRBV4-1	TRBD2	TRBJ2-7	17	CASSQDQSREVTYEQYF	TGCGCCAGCAGCCAAGATCAATCGCGGGAGGTGACCTACGAGCAGTACTTC
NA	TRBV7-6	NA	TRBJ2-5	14	CASSLGVRGETQYF	TGTGCCAGCAGCTTAGGGGTCAGAGGAGAGACCCAGTACTTC
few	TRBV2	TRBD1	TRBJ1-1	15	CASSEWDRGNTEAFF	TGTGCCAGCAGTGAATGGGACAGGGGGAACACTGAAGCTTTCTTT
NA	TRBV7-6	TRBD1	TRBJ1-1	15	CASSQRTGKNTEAFF	TGTGCCAGCAGCCAAAGGACAGGGAAGAACACTGAAGCTTTCTTT
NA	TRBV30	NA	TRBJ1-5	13	CAWSIDSNQPQHF	TGTGCCTGGAGTATTGATAGCAATCAGCCCCAGCATTTT
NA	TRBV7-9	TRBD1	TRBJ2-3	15	CASSLQTGAEDTQYF	TGTGCCAGCAGCTTACAGACAGGGGCGGAAGATACGCAGTATTTT
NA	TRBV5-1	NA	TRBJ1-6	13	CASRGHEDSPLHF	TGCGCCAGCAGGGGTCATGAGGATTCACCCCTCCACTTT
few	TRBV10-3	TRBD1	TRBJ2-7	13	CAISRDRGYEQYF	TGTGCCATCAGCCGGGACAGGGGCTACGAGCAGTACTTC
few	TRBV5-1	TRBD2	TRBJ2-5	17	CASSLGLTSEYQETQYF	TGCGCCAGCAGCTTGGGTTTGACTAGCGAGTACCAAGAGACCCAGTACTTC